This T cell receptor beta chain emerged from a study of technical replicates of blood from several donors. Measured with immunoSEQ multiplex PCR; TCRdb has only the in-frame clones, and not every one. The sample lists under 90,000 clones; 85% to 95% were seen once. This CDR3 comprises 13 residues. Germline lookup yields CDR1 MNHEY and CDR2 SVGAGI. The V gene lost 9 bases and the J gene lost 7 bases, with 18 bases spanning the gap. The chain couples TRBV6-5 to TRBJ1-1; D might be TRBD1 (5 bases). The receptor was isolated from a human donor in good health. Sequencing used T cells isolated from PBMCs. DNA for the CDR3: TGTGCCAGTAGAGGGAGCCCGGGGGGTGAAGCTTTCTTT. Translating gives CASRGSPGGEAFF.